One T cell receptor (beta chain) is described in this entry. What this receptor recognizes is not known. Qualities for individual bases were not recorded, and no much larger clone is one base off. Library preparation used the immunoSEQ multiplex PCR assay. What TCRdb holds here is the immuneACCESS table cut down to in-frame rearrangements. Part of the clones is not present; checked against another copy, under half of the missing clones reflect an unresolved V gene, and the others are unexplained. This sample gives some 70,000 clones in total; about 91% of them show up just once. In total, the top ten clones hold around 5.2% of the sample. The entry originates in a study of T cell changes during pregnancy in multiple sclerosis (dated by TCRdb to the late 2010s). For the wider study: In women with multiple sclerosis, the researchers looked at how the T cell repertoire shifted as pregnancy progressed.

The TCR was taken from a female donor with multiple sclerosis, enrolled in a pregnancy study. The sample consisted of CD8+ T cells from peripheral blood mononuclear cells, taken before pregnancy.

The nucleotide sequence is TGCAGCGTTGATAGCGGCTCATCCTACAATGAGCAGTTCTTC. Translated, it gives CSVDSGSSYNEQFF. The rearrangement joined TRBV29-1 to TRBJ2-1, with TRBD2 perhaps the D gene, on 6 matching bases. The germline V gene sets CDR1 to SQVTM and CDR2 to ANQGSEA. The CDR3, cysteine through phenylalanine, is 14 amino acids long. The only DNA kept is the CDR3, 42 bases in frame from the first base. Cut back by 3 bases and 1 base, the V and J ends lie 10 bases apart.